This TCR beta chain was identified during a study of CD8+ T cells in alopecia areata. V was trimmed by 6 bases and J by 6 bases, leaving 12 bases between them. This CDR3 comprises 12 residues. Per the germline V gene, CDR1 is SGHTA and CDR2 is FQGTGA. This clone was picked up many times. The treatment: oral pan-JAK inhibitor, 5-10 mg twice daily. As the sequencing template, cDNA was produced by extracting RNA and reverse transcribing it. The method was immunoSEQ multiplex PCR; TCRdb's version includes in-frame clones alone and lacks a portion of them. The top ten hold around 22% of the sample, which has over 70,000 clones, around 60% seen once.

Material: CD8+ T cells sorted from blood, obtained at week 24, from a patient treated with tofacitinib. The clonotype was recovered from a human donor with alopecia areata. The chain recombines TRBV7-3 with TRBJ2-7; D ambiguous. The CDR3 reads CASSDVTGEQYF. The CDR3 DNA is TGTGCCAGCAGTGACGTTACTGGCGAGCAGTACTTC. The variable domain in full, with the rest retrieved from reference TRBV7-3 and TRBJ2-7, is GAGVSQTPSNKVTEKGKYVELRCDPISGHTALYWYRQSLGQGPEFLIYFQGTGAADDSGLPNDRFFAVRPEGSVSTLKIQRTERGDSAVYLCASSDVTGEQYFGPGTRLTVT.